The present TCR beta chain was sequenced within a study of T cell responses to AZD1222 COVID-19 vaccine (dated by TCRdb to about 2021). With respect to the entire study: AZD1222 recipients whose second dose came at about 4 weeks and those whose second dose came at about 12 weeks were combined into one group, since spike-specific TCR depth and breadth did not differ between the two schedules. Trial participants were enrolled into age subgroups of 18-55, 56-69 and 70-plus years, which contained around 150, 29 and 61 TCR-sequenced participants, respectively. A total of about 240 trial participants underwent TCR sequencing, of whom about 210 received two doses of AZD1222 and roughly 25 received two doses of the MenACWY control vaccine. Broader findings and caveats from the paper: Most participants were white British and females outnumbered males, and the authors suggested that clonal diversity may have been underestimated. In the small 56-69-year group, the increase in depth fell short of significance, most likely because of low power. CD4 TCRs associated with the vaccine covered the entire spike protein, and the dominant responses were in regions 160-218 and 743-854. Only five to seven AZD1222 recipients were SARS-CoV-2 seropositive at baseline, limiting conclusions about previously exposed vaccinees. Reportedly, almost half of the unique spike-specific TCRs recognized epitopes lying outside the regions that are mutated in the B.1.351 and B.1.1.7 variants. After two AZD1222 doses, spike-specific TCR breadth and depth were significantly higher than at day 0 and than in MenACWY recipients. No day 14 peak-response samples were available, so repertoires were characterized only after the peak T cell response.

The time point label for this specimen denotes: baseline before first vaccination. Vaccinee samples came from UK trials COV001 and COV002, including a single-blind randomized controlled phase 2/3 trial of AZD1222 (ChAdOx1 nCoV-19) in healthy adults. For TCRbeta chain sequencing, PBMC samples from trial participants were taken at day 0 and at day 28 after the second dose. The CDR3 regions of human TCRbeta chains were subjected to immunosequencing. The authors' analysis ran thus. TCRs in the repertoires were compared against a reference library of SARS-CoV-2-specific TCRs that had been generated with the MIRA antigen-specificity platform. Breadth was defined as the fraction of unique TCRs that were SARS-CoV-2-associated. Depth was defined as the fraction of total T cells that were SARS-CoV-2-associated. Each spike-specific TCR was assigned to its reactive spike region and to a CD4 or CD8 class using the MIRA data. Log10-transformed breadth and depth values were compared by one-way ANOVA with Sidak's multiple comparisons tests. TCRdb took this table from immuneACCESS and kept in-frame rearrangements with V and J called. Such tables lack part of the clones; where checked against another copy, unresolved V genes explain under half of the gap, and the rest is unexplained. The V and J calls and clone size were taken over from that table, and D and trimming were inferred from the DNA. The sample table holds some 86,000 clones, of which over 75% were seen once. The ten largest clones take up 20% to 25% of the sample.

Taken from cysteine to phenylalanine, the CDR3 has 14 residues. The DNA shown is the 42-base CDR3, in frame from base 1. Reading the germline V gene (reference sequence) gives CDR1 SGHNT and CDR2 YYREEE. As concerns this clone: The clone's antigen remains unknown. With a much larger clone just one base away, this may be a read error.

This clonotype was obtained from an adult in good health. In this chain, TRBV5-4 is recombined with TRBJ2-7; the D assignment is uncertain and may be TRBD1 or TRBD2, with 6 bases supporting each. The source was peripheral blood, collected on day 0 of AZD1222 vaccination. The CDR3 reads CVSSLGGAGYEQYF. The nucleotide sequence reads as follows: TGTGTCAGCAGCTTGGGGGGCGCCGGCTACGAGCAGTACTTC. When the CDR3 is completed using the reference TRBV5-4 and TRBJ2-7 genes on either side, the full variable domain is ETGVTQSPTHLIKTRGQQVTLRCSSQSGHNTVSWYQQALGQGPQFIFQYYREEENGRGNFPPRFSGLQFPNYSSELNVNALELDDSALYLCVSSLGGAGYEQYFGPGTRLTVT.